The sequence of this T cell receptor (beta chain) was determined in a study of T-cell reconstitution after alpha-beta-depleted transplantation in children. Using unique molecular identifiers, the investigators prepared the TCRbeta library. MiXCR was run by TCRdb on the PCR reads, yielding one entry per CDR3 protein. The sample has 250,000 to 350,000 distinct CDR3 sequences, 9.5% to 10% seen once. This TCR was sampled from a human donor who donated a stem cell graft to a child with SCID. This material consisted of PBMCs from the stem cell graft donor, taken from the stem cell graft.

The CDR3 region has the DNA TGTGCCACCAGCACCCGGGGGGGGTACAATGAGCAGTTCTTC. The encoded protein is CATSTRGGYNEQFF. J is TRBJ2-1 and V is TRBV15; TRBD2 aligns across 8 bases. Germline assignment: CDR1 LNHNV and CDR2 YYDKDF (reference sequence). J gave up 4 bases and V 4 bases, and 3 bases lay outside the gene matches. The CDR3 spans 14 residues.